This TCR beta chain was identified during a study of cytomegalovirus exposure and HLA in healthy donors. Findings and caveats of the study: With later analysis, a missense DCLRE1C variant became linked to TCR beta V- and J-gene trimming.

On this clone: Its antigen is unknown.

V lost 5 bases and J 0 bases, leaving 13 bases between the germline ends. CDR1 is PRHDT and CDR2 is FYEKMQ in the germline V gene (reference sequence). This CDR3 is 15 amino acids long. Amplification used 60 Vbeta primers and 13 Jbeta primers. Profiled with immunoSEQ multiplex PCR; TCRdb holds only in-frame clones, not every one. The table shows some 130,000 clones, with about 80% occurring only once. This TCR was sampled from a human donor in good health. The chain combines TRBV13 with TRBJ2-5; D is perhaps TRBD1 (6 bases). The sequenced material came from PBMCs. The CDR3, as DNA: TGTGCCAGCAGCCGGACCAGGGGAAACCAAGAGACCCAGTACTTC. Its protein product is CASSRTRGNQETQYF.